This T cell receptor beta chain was obtained from a study of T cells in Graves' hyperthyroidism and ophthalmopathy (dated by TCRdb to 2018 to 2020). Background on the whole study: Peripheral blood samples were taken at the time of initial diagnosis, prior to any treatment. Prospective prediction of ophthalmopathy was tested in an independent validation cohort of fewer than 20 hyperthyroidism patients and 15 to 17 patients who later progressed to ophthalmopathy. TCR V-J signatures able to tell the groups apart were searched for in a discovery cohort of 90 to 100 patients, of whom under 45 had Graves' ophthalmopathy and 57 had stable Graves' hyperthyroidism. The 95 to 100 discovery patients were divided at random into training and test sets in a 7:3 ratio. TCR Vbeta CDR3 sequencing of 130 to 150 peripheral blood samples (about 45 ophthalmopathy, 75 to 85 hyperthyroidism and approximately 17 progressor patients) is reported in the paper. Thyroid tissue and blood T-cell repertoires from more than five Graves' hyperthyroidism patients were also compared in the study. Once sampling was done, hyperthyroidism patients were given methimazole at a starting dose of 30 mg daily, whereas ophthalmopathy patients were given high-dose intravenous methylprednisolone. The study at large found these results: In validation, progression to ophthalmopathy was predicted by the model with nearly 71% sensitivity and 72.22% specificity, a median of approximately 6.5 months before onset. Ophthalmopathy was separated from stable hyperthyroidism by a 13 V-J signature model, with approximately 86% sensitivity and around 81% specificity obtained in cross-validation and 80%/75% obtained in testing. Most expanded thyroid clonotypes (frequency above 0.001) were also found in blood, which suggests that blood repertoires may mirror thyroid immune responses. Sample size was not statistically predetermined, and blinding of investigators to group allocation was not performed.

The TCR beta CDR3 regions were amplified from the RNA transcripts. The first round of RT-PCR for the TCR CDR3 was performed with the HTBI primer set and the Qiagen OneStep RT-PCR kit. A second multiplex PCR round built the libraries, followed by size selection and purification. Sequencing of the libraries was done on an Illumina HiSeq2000 using paired-end 100 bp reads. Per the source publication's procedure: SOAPnuke was used to process the raw data, with reads discarded if the reads contained adapters or uncalled bases, had a mean Phred below 15, or lacked an exact constant-primer or identifier match. High-quality paired reads were merged using COPE v1.2.5, and each unique nucleotide sequence was defined as a clonotype. Clonotypes were aligned to IMGT TRBV, TRBD and TRBJ reference segments using MiTCR v1.1. Analysis was restricted to V-J combinations with a frequency above 0.0001, which covered 99% to 99.2% of repertoires. The TCS score was defined as the ratio of F50 (clonal expansion) to E x V (chaos), calculated using BLOSUM62-based TCRdist between CDR3 peptides within each V-J. Welch's t-statistics and random forest reduced 500 to 550 V-J features to some 14, which were used in a naive Bayes classifier (R e1071). Thyroid-blood repertoire similarity was quantified with the Morisita-Horn index. Starting from the raw public reads, TCRdb applied fastp trimming at Q25, assembled clones with MiXCR and retained in-frame beta chains. A single entry per CDR3 protein holds the most common genes and DNA from its merged rows. TCRdb's processing, not the study's, gives the V and J calls here. This sample is represented by 700,000 to 850,000 distinct CDR3 sequences; over 35% of them were singletons. Around 30% of the sample lies in the top ten.

This clonotype was seen at least ten times. Its target antigen remains unknown. Base qualities are not at hand, and no much larger clone is one base apart. Stable Graves' hyperthyroidism was defined as no progression to ophthalmopathy during 18 months of follow-up. Hyperthyroidism patients were newly diagnosed, had a disease duration of under 2 months, and were aged 18 to 65 years. Any patient with an uncontrolled infection, another autoimmune disease, pregnancy or lactation was excluded. Diagnoses were established on the basis of clinical symptoms, serum thyroxine and TRAb, thyroid ultrasound, and orbital computed tomography. PBMCs were separated from approximately 10 ml of fresh peripheral blood using Ficoll-Paque density gradient centrifugation. Total RNA was extracted with Trizol reagent, and quality was checked on an Agilent 2100 Bioanalyzer. The specimen was blood. This clonotype was obtained from a woman in her thirties or forties with Graves' hyperthyroidism.

CDR3 sequence: CAIRAGGQETQYF. The nucleotide sequence is given as TGTGCCATCCGAGCGGGCGGGCAAGAGACCCAGTACTTC. The rearranged segments are TRBV10-3 and TRBJ2-5, and perhaps TRBD2 as D gene, on 6 matching bases. Sequences ENHRY (CDR1) and SYGVKD (CDR2) are obtained from the germline V gene. At the junction V is shortened by 8 bases and J by 2 bases, with 12 bases in between. The CDR3 spans 13 residues, from the cysteine through the phenylalanine. The read is trimmed to its CDR3 DNA, 39 bases read in frame from base 1.